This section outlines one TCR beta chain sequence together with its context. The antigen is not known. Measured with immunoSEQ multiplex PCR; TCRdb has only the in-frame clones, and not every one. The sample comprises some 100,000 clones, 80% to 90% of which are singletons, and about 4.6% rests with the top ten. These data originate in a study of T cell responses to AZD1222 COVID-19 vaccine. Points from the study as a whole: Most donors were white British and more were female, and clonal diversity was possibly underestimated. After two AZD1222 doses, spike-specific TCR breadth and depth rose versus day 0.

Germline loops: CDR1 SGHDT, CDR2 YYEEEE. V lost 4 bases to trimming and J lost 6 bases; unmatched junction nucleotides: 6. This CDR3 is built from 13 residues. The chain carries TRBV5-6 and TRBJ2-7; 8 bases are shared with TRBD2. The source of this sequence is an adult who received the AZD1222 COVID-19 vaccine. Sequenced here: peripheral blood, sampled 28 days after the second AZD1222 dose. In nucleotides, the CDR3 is TGTGCCAGCAGCCCGACGGGAGGGGGCGAGCAGTACTTC. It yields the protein CASSPTGGGEQYF.